A selection of T cell receptor beta chains follows, all from one sample in a study of identical twins. TCRdb reprocessed the 5' RACE reads with MiXCR, giving one entry per CDR3 protein. Among 250,000 or so distinct CDR3 sequences listed, 12% were seen once. Another study also made use of these data, one on yellow fever vaccine responses in identical twins.

The sequenced sample consisted of memory (CD45RO+) T cells sorted from blood. All receptors derive from a woman younger than 30 in good health. The CDR3 runs from the conserved cysteine through the conserved F or W. Each record gives: V gene, D gene, clone size, J gene, CDR3 DNA, CDR3 protein. A D gene is named only where the DNA matches it firmly. The listing skips clone size in some rows; elsewhere it reads once, few, many or a size class.

V: TRBV6-2/TRBV6-3; D: TRBD1; size: NA; J: TRBJ2-7; DNA: TGTGCCAGCAGTGACCCAGGGGGCCACCTCCCCTACGAGCAGTACTTC; CDR3: CASSDPGGHLPYEQYF
V: TRBV6-1; D: NA; size: many; J: TRBJ1-1; DNA: TGTGCCAGCCTGGGGACTCAGGTAAACACTGAAGCTTTCTTT; CDR3: CASLGTQVNTEAFF
V: TRBV7-8; D: TRBD1; size: NA; J: TRBJ2-7; DNA: TGTGCCAGCAGCCCCCGGACAGGTACCCTCTACGAGCAGTACTTC; CDR3: CASSPRTGTLYEQYF
V: TRBV5-1; D: NA; size: many; J: TRBJ1-1; DNA: TGCGCCAGCAGCGCTCAAGGGGGGAACACTGAAGCTTTCTTT; CDR3: CASSAQGGNTEAFF
V: TRBV6-5; D: NA; size: few; J: TRBJ1-2; DNA: TGTGCCAGCAGTTACTCTGACAGTAACTATGGCTACACCTTC; CDR3: CASSYSDSNYGYTF
V: TRBV11-2; D: NA; size: few; J: TRBJ2-1; DNA: TGTGCCAGCAGCTTTGTGGGGGGGCGGGGCAATGAGCAGTTCTTC; CDR3: CASSFVGGRGNEQFF
V: TRBV15; D: TRBD2; size: few; J: TRBJ2-1; DNA: TGTGCCACCAGCAGAGATCATGCATCTAGCGGGGGAGGTGAGCAGTTCTTC; CDR3: CATSRDHASSGGGEQFF
V: TRBV5-1; D: NA; size: NA; J: TRBJ1-3; DNA: TGCGCCAGCAGCGAACGGGTCTCTGGAAACACCATATATTTT; CDR3: CASSERVSGNTIYF
V: TRBV28; D: TRBD2; size: few; J: TRBJ2-7; DNA: TGTGCCAGCAGTTTACCAGCGGGAGCTCACGAGCAGTACTTC; CDR3: CASSLPAGAHEQYF
V: TRBV10-3; D: TRBD2; size: NA; J: TRBJ2-3; DNA: TGTGCCATCGCTAGCGGGAGCAGTGATACGCAGTATTTT; CDR3: CAIASGSSDTQYF
V: TRBV5-1; D: TRBD2; size: NA; J: TRBJ2-3; DNA: TGCGCCAGCAGGTCCGGGACTAGCGGGGGAACAGATACGCAGTATTTT; CDR3: CASRSGTSGGTDTQYF
V: TRBV6-2/TRBV6-3; D: TRBD2; size: NA; J: TRBJ2-7; DNA: TGTGCCAGCAGTTCCCGCCCGGGACTAGCGGGAGCGCAAAGCTCCTACGAGCAGTACTTC; CDR3: CASSSRPGLAGAQSSYEQYF
V: TRBV5-5; D: NA; size: NA; J: TRBJ2-3; DNA: TGTGCCAGCAACAGGGCACAGAGGGGCACAGATACGCAGTATTTT; CDR3: CASNRAQRGTDTQYF
V: TRBV29-1; D: TRBD1; size: few; J: TRBJ2-6; DNA: TGCAGCGTTGCAAAGGGACAGGGGCCTGGGGCCAACGTCCTGACTTTC; CDR3: CSVAKGQGPGANVLTF
V: TRBV5-5; D: NA; size: NA; J: TRBJ2-2; DNA: TGTGCCAGCACCACTGACATCCGCCCCAACCCCGGGGAGCTGTTTTTT; CDR3: CASTTDIRPNPGELFF
V: TRBV29-1; D: NA; size: many; J: TRBJ1-4; DNA: TGCAGCGTCAGAGGGGGGGGACGGAGTGAAAAACTGTTTTTT; CDR3: CSVRGGGRSEKLFF
V: TRBV30; D: TRBD2; size: few; J: TRBJ2-7; DNA: TGTGCCCGTCAAACTAGCGGAGGACCCTACGAGCAGTACTTC; CDR3: CARQTSGGPYEQYF
V: TRBV3-1; D: NA; size: NA; J: TRBJ1-1; DNA: TGTGCCAGCAGCGGAGTAGGGGGTTCTGAAGCTTTCTTT; CDR3: CASSGVGGSEAFF
V: TRBV7-8; D: TRBD1; size: few; J: TRBJ2-7; DNA: TGTGCCAGCAGCCCGACAGGGGCAGGCTACGAGCAGTACTTC; CDR3: CASSPTGAGYEQYF
V: TRBV12-3/TRBV12-4; D: NA; size: many; J: TRBJ1-5; DNA: TGTGCCAGCAGCCGGACGTTTGGTCTGCCCCAGCATTTT; CDR3: CASSRTFGLPQHF
V: TRBV6-1; D: NA; size: few; J: TRBJ1-4; DNA: TGTGCCAGCAACGGACGGATAAATGAAAAACTGTTTTTT; CDR3: CASNGRINEKLFF
V: TRBV7-9; D: TRBD1; size: NA; J: TRBJ1-2; DNA: TGTGCCAGCAGCCGTCGGACAGGGGATGGCTACACCTTC; CDR3: CASSRRTGDGYTF
V: TRBV20-1; D: NA; size: few; J: TRBJ1-2; DNA: TGCAGTGCTAGACCTCCTGGGACTTCACTTGATCGGGGGCTTGGGGGCTATGGCTACACCTTC; CDR3: CSARPPGTSLDRGLGGYGYTF
V: TRBV28; D: NA; size: NA; J: TRBJ2-2; DNA: TGTGCCAGCTCCTACCTCAGGGGGAGGACCGGGGAGCTGTTTTTT; CDR3: CASSYLRGRTGELFF
V: TRBV29-1; D: TRBD2; size: NA; J: TRBJ2-7; DNA: TGCAGCGTAGTCGGGACTACCTCCTACGAGCAGTACTTC; CDR3: CSVVGTTSYEQYF
V: TRBV29-1; D: NA; size: NA; J: TRBJ2-3; DNA: TGCAGCGTTGCTGGGGGCGGCACAGATACGCAGTATTTT; CDR3: CSVAGGGTDTQYF
V: TRBV6-5; D: NA; size: medium-sized; J: TRBJ2-6; DNA: TGTGCCAGCAGTTACGGCGATTCGGCCTCTGGGGCCAACGTCCTGACTTTC; CDR3: CASSYGDSASGANVLTF
V: TRBV4-3; D: TRBD2; size: NA; J: TRBJ2-3; DNA: TGCGCCAGCAGCCAAGATCTAATGCGGGAGTCGGGCACAGATACGCAGTATTTT; CDR3: CASSQDLMRESGTDTQYF
V: TRBV5-1; D: NA; size: few; J: TRBJ2-5; DNA: TGCGCCAGCAGCTTGCGGCCAGGGTACCAAGAGACCCAGTACTTC; CDR3: CASSLRPGYQETQYF
V: TRBV7-2; D: NA; size: few; J: TRBJ2-1; DNA: TGTGCCAGCAGCCTACCTTGGAGGCCTAGCGCCCGGCATGAGCAGTTCTTC; CDR3: CASSLPWRPSARHEQFF
V: TRBV11-2; D: NA; size: NA; J: TRBJ2-1; DNA: TGTGCCAGCAGCTCCAGCGACAGGCGGAGCAATGAGCAGTTCTTC; CDR3: CASSSSDRRSNEQFF
V: TRBV12-3/TRBV12-4; D: TRBD1; size: NA; J: TRBJ1-2; DNA: TGTGCCAGCAGTTCCGGACAGGGAGTTTATGGCTACACCTTC; CDR3: CASSSGQGVYGYTF
V: TRBV12-3/TRBV12-4; D: NA; size: many; J: TRBJ2-1; DNA: TGTGCCAGCAGCCGTTACAATGAGCAGTTCTTC; CDR3: CASSRYNEQFF
V: TRBV12-3/TRBV12-4; D: NA; size: many; J: TRBJ2-1; DNA: TGCGCCAGCAGCTTGCGGGATGAGCAGTTCTTC; CDR3: CASSLRDEQFF
V: TRBV3-1; D: NA; size: many; J: TRBJ2-7; DNA: TGTGCCAGCAGCCAAGGAATTGACAGCAGCTCCTACGAGCAGTACTTC; CDR3: CASSQGIDSSSYEQYF
V: TRBV3-1; D: NA; size: many; J: TRBJ2-7; DNA: TGTGCCAGCAGCCAAGTTATTGGAAGGCAGTACTTC; CDR3: CASSQVIGRQYF
V: TRBV3-1; D: TRBD2; size: many; J: TRBJ2-1; DNA: TGTGCCAGCAGCCAAGAACTAGCGAACCCGCGCAGTGAGCAGTTCTTC; CDR3: CASSQELANPRSEQFF
V: TRBV20-1; D: TRBD1; size: few; J: TRBJ2-5; DNA: TGCAGTGCGACTTTTCCACAGGGGCCGCAAGAGACCCAGTACTTC; CDR3: CSATFPQGPQETQYF
V: TRBV27; D: NA; size: few; J: TRBJ2-1; DNA: TGTGCCAGCTCATTTACGGGGGCGAACAATGAGCAGTTCTTC; CDR3: CASSFTGANNEQFF
V: TRBV10-2; D: TRBD2; size: NA; J: TRBJ2-1; DNA: TGCGCCAGCAGTGGGGACTACTGGAATGAGCAGTTCTTC; CDR3: CASSGDYWNEQFF
V: TRBV29-1; D: TRBD2; size: many; J: TRBJ2-1; DNA: TGCAGCGTTGTAGAAACCTCTAGCGGGGATTACAATGAGCAGTTCTTC; CDR3: CSVVETSSGDYNEQFF
V: TRBV5-6; D: NA; size: few; J: TRBJ1-5; DNA: TGTGCCAGCAGCACTGGGGGTGCTAGCAATCAGCCCCAGCATTTT; CDR3: CASSTGGASNQPQHF
V: TRBV27; D: TRBD1; size: NA; J: TRBJ2-2; DNA: TGTGCCAGCAGTTACTACCGGGACAGGGGAGTTGTGGAGCTGTTTTTT; CDR3: CASSYYRDRGVVELFF
V: TRBV5-1; D: NA; size: once; J: TRBJ2-7; DNA: TGCGCCAGCAGCTTGTCCAGGGAGACCTACGAGCAGTACTTC; CDR3: CASSLSRETYEQYF
V: TRBV13; D: TRBD2; size: NA; J: TRBJ2-3; DNA: TGTGCCAGCAGCTTAGGTACGGGGGGGAGTTACACAGATACGCAGTATTTT; CDR3: CASSLGTGGSYTDTQYF
V: TRBV27; D: TRBD2; size: few; J: TRBJ2-5; DNA: TGTGCCAGCAGTTTAGCTAGCGGGAGGGCCCGAGAGACCCAGTACTTC; CDR3: CASSLASGRARETQYF
V: TRBV6-4; D: NA; size: few; J: TRBJ2-1; DNA: TGTGCCAGCAGTGAAGGTGGGGGCGGATACAATGAGCAGTTCTTC; CDR3: CASSEGGGGYNEQFF
V: TRBV20-1; D: TRBD2; size: few; J: TRBJ2-3; DNA: TGCAGTGCTAGCCCTAGCGGGGGATCATACACAGATACGCAGTATTTT; CDR3: CSASPSGGSYTDTQYF
V: TRBV29-1; D: TRBD1; size: few; J: TRBJ2-7; DNA: TGCAGCGTAATCGGGACAGACTATTACGAGCAGTACTTC; CDR3: CSVIGTDYYEQYF
V: TRBV5-6; D: TRBD1; size: few; J: TRBJ2-5; DNA: TGTGCCAGCAGCTTCTCCGGGACAGCGAAAGAGACCCAGTACTTC; CDR3: CASSFSGTAKETQYF